A single sample gave rise to the 22 T cell receptor beta chains below, sequenced in a study of preoperative IRX-2 immunotherapy in early breast cancer. Data came from immunoSEQ multiplex PCR; TCRdb stores just in-frame clones and leaves some out. The sample lists some 29,000 clones, around 87% occurring once. As to treatment: preoperative locoregional IRX-2 cytokine immunotherapy. The specimen was obtained from a patient treated with IRX-2 immunotherapy. These receptors came from a human donor with breast cancer.

This chain links TRBV6-1 with TRBJ1-4; 9 bases match TRBD1. The CDR3 is 15 residues long. CDR1 is MNHNS and CDR2 is SASEGT in the germline V gene. Germline trimming cut 6 bases from V and 8 bases from J; bases unmatched to any gene: 10. The CDR3 region is CASRAGQGTWEKLFF. In DNA, the CDR3 is TGTGCCAGCAGGGCCGGACAGGGGACGTGGGAAAAACTGTTTTTT.

This sequence joins TRBV30 and TRBJ2-7; D is ambiguous. The V end was cut by 1 base, the J end by 2 bases, with 9 bases between. The CDR3 is made up of 13 amino acids. CDR1 is GTSNPN, CDR2 SVGIG, per germline (reference sequence). As DNA, the CDR3 is TGTGCCTGGAGTGCCCCCCCAACCTACGAGCAGTACTTC. Translating gives CAWSAPPTYEQYF.

This chain connects TRBV5-1 to TRBJ2-5, with no clear D. Germline V CDR1 and CDR2: SGHRS, YFSETQ. The CDR3 runs to 13 residues. Trimming stripped 4 bases from V and 2 bases from J, with 9 bases between. CDR3 residues: CASSLDPQETQYF. CDR3 sequence (DNA): TGCGCCAGCAGCCTCGACCCACAAGAGACCCAGTACTTC.

V is TRBV7-8 and J is TRBJ1-5; tentatively, D is TRBD1 (5 bases). The germline CDR1 and CDR2 sequences are SGHVS and FQNEAQ. Trimming took off 5 bases at V and 0 bases at J, with 14 bases between the two ends. The CDR3 loop spans 16 amino acids. CDR3 loop: CASSAQTEYSNQPQHF. The CDR3 DNA sequence: TGTGCCAGCAGCGCCCAGACAGAATATAGCAATCAGCCCCAGCATTTT.

The CDR3 bases are TGTGCCAGCAGTTACTCTACCTCGGGTAAGACTGAAGCTTTCTTT. As protein: CASSYSTSGKTEAFF. The genes are TRBV6-5 and TRBJ1-1; no clear D gene. The ends were cut back, 0 bases at V and 5 bases at J, with 13 bases in the middle. Germline CDR1 reads MNHEY; CDR2 reads SVGAGI. This CDR3 has 15 amino acids.

V usage is TRBV19 and J usage is TRBJ2-3; 11 nucleotides agree with TRBD2. The CDR3 runs to 15 residues. Looked up from germline, CDR1 is LNHDA and CDR2 is SQIVND (reference sequence). Trimming at V came to 6 bases and at J to 5 bases, leaving 7 bases not matched to a gene. This chain's CDR3 is CASSSSGRLQDTQYF. CDR3 DNA: TGTGCCAGTAGCTCTAGCGGGAGGCTTCAAGATACGCAGTATTTT. Together with reference TRBV19 and TRBJ2-3, the CDR3 gives the full variable domain: DGGITQSPKYLFRKEGQNVTLSCEQNLNHDAMYWYRQDPGQGLRLIYYSQIVNDFQKGDIAEGYSVSREKKESFPLTVTSAQKNPTAFYLCASSSSGRLQDTQYFGPGTRLTVL.

The V call is TRBV2, the J call TRBJ2-3; the D is unclear. V was cut by 6 bases and J by 3 bases, with 7 bases left in between. In germline, CDR1 is SNHLY, CDR2 FYNNEI. CDR3 length: 12 residues. CDR3 sequence: CASRAWTDTQYF. CDR3 bases: TGTGCCAGCAGGGCCTGGACAGATACGCAGTATTTT.

The chain recombines TRBV9 with TRBJ2-5; 13 positions agree with TRBD2. The germline V gene has CDR1 SGDLS and CDR2 YYNGEE. The ends lost 4 bases at V and 4 bases at J; junction bases unmatched: 4. The CDR3 totals 15 residues. The CDR3 DNA sequence: TGTGCCAGCAGCACCGGGACTAGCGGGGTAGAGACCCAGTACTTC. Amino acid sequence: CASSTGTSGVETQYF.

V gene TRBV5-5 combines with J gene TRBJ2-7; D unresolved. Germline V gene lookup returns CDR1 SGHKS and CDR2 YYEKEE (reference sequence). The CDR3 sequence is 15 residues long. Trimming cost V 4 bases and J 2 bases, with 16 bases left between them. The CDR3 loop reads CASSPPSLKAYEQYF. CDR3 nucleotide sequence: TGTGCCAGCAGCCCACCAAGTCTGAAAGCCTACGAGCAGTACTTC.

This clone was seen once. This chain connects TRBV7-2 to TRBJ1-5, with TRBD1 matching 10 bases. Germline values: CDR1 SGHTA, CDR2 FQGNSA. The CDR3 extends over 15 amino acids. J lost 5 bases, V lost 1 base, and 2 bases had no gene match. CDR3 nucleotides: TGTGCCAGCAGCTTAGAGGGGACAGGGGATCAGCCCCAGCATTTT. This sequence encodes CASSLEGTGDQPQHF. The full variable domain, in which reference TRBV7-2 and TRBJ1-5 provide the parts outside the CDR3, is GAGVSQSPSNKVTEKGKDVELRCDPISGHTALYWYRQSLGQGLEFLIYFQGNSAPDKSGLPSDRFSAERTGGSVSTLTIQRTQQEDSAVYLCASSLEGTGDQPQHFGDGTRLSIL.

This clone occurred a few times. The chain joins TRBV5-1 to TRBJ2-5; 9 nucleotides agree with TRBD2. Germline values: CDR1 SGHRS, CDR2 YFSETQ. The CDR3 length is 17 residues. V lost 0 bases, J lost 5 bases, and 11 bases stayed unmatched. In DNA form, the CDR3 reads TGCGCCAGCAGCTTGGAGCCAGCGGGAGGCCTCCGGGAGACCCAGTACTTC. Protein: CASSLEPAGGLRETQYF.

The V and J genes are TRBV21-1 and TRBJ2-1; TRBD2, the table's D call, was not compared with the DNA. TRBV21-1 is annotated as a pseudogene. CDR3 length equals 16 residues. The CDR3 sequence: CASRIGSGRRGNEQFF. CDR3 nucleotide sequence: TGTGCCAGCAGAATCGGGAGCGGGAGGAGGGGTAATGAGCAGTTCTTC.

This sequence joins TRBV23-1 and TRBJ2-1, with D hard to call. TRBV23-1 falls under the ORF class, with uncertain function. Trimming took 0 bases from V and 8 from J, leaving 5 bases between them. The CDR3 consists of 12 residues. DNA of the CDR3: TGCGCCAGCAGTCAATCCCGGCATGAGCAGTTCTTC. It yields the protein CASSQSRHEQFF.

This sequence joins TRBV14 and TRBJ2-5; D is tentatively TRBD1 or TRBD2 (9 bases each). V lost 1 base and J 5 bases, leaving 26 bases between the germline ends. The CDR3 consists of 19 residues. Germline CDR1 SGHDN, CDR2 FVKESK. The CDR3 DNA follows: TGTGCCAGCAGCCAAGTATGTGGTGGGACAGGGAGCGGGGGGGAGACCCAGTACTTC. Translated: CASSQVCGGTGSGGETQYF.

As for this clone: This sample also contains other DNA sequences that code for the same CDR3. This chain connects TRBV28 to TRBJ1-4; TRBD1 matches 8 bases. This CDR3 has 14 amino acids. CDR1 is MDHEN and CDR2 is SYDVKM in the germline V gene. The junction had 8 bases not matched to a gene; V was cut back by 6 bases and J by 8 bases. CDR3 nucleotide sequence: TGTGCCAGCAGCCGCGGACAGGGTAGGGAAAAACTGTTTTTT. Amino acid sequence: CASSRGQGREKLFF.

CDR3 sequence reads: CASSFGQGLGYTF. DNA of the CDR3: TGTGCCAGCAGCTTTGGACAGGGCTTAGGCTACACCTTC. The V and J genes are TRBV7-2 and TRBJ1-2, with 8 bases identical to TRBD1. The V gene end was trimmed by 3 bases and the J gene end by 8 bases; junction bases not matched to a gene: 5. There are 13 residues in the CDR3. CDR1 is SGHTA and CDR2 is FQGNSA in the germline V gene.

The chain joins TRBV15 to TRBJ2-7, with 7 bases aligning to TRBD1. Losses at the gene ends were 1 base for V and 7 bases for J; bases not matched to a gene: 10. Germline V gene lookup returns CDR1 LNHNV and CDR2 YYDKDF (reference sequence). The CDR3 consists of 15 residues. CDR3 DNA sequence: TGTGCCACCAGCAGAGTAGGGACAGTGACAAGGGAGCAGTACTTC. This gives the protein CATSRVGTVTREQYF.

The chain joins TRBV6-5 to TRBJ2-1, with 9 bases identical to TRBD2. J lost 2 bases, V lost 4 bases, and 6 bases had no gene match. Looked up from germline, CDR1 is MNHEY and CDR2 is SVGAGI. The CDR3 loop spans 16 amino acids. In DNA, the CDR3 is TGTGCCAGCAGTTTAGCGGGAGAGATCCCCTACAATGAGCAGTTCTTC. This sequence encodes CASSLAGEIPYNEQFF.

The chain uses TRBV7-9 and TRBJ1-1; 10 nucleotides match TRBD1. J was trimmed by 6 bases and V by 4 bases; bases with no gene match: 8. The CDR3 covers 15 residues. The V gene's germline CDR1 is SEHNR and CDR2 FQNEAQ (reference sequence). The CDR3 nucleotides read TGTGCCAGCAGCTCACCGGGACAGGGGTTATCTGAAGCTTTCTTT. The encoded protein is CASSSPGQGLSEAFF.

The CDR3 region has the DNA TGTGCCAGCAGCTTGGGAGGGGGCGACGCCTACGAGCAGTACTTC. This codes for CASSLGGGDAYEQYF. The V and J genes are TRBV5-6 and TRBJ2-7; 7 nucleotides match TRBD1. This CDR3 contains 15 residues. From germline, CDR1 is SGHDT and CDR2 YYEEEE. The ends lost 0 bases at V and 2 bases at J; junction bases unmatched: 5.

The V call is TRBV29-1, the J call TRBJ1-2, with TRBD1 as a possible D gene (5 bases). CDR1 and CDR2 (germline): SQVTM, ANQGSEA. V lost 7 bases and J lost 3, with 21 bases in between. The CDR3 spans 15 residues. The CDR3 coding sequence is TGCAGCGGACTGGGACGGACAAGCGCGGACTATGGCTACACCTTC. Its translation: CSGLGRTSADYGYTF.

V and J are TRBV7-7 and TRBJ2-5; weak D call: TRBD2 (6 bases). With 7 bases removed from V and 2 bases from J, the gap between germline ends came to 14 bases. Germline CDR1 and CDR2: SSHAT and FNYEAQ (reference sequence). The CDR3 length is 14 residues. The CDR3: CASTTGVDQETQYF. The CDR3 bases are TGTGCCAGCACCACGGGGGTGGATCAAGAGACCCAGTACTTC.